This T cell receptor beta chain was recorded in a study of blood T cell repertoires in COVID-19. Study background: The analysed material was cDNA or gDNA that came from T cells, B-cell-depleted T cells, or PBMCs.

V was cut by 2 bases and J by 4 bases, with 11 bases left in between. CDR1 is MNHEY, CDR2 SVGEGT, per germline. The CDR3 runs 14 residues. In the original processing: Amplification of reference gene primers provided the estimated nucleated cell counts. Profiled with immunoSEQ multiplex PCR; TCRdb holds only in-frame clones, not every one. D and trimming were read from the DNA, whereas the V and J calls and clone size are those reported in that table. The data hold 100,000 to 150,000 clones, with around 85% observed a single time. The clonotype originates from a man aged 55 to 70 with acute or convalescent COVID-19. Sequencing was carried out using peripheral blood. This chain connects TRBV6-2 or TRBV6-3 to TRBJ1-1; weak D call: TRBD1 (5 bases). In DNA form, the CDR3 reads TGTGCCAGCAGTTACAAGGGAGGGGTCACTGAAGCTTTCTTT. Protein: CASSYKGGVTEAFF.